The present entry profiles one T cell receptor beta chain with its context. Its antigen is currently not known. The sample holds no much larger clone one base away, and base qualities are not on file. This specimen comes from a study of control samples from healthy donors and cancer patients (dated by TCRdb to about 2020). The CDR3 measures 13 amino acids from cysteine to phenylalanine. Only the CDR3 DNA is retained, 39 bases long and in frame from the first base. V is cut by 4 bases and J by 8 bases, and the space between the germline ends is 14 bases. The germline V gene (reference sequence) specifies LGHDT as CDR1 and YNNKEL as CDR2. Library construction relied on the immunoSEQ multiplex PCR assay. TCRdb took over this immuneACCESS table, retaining in-frame rearrangements with V and J assigned. Such tables are incomplete; in checked studies, under half of the missing clones stem from an unresolved V gene, and the remainder is unexplained. The sample yields approximately 150,000 clones; 80% to 95% were counted once. Clones ranked in the top ten supply 5.5% to 7.5% of the sample.

The sequence was collected from a man younger than 30 in good health. Recombination joined TRBV3-1 (or the pseudogene TRBV3-2) with TRBJ1-2; a confident D gene designation cannot be given. The sequenced sample was blood. CDR3 sequence: CASSPSRSRGYTF. At the DNA level, the sequence is TGTGCCAGCAGCCCCTCAAGGTCGCGCGGCTACACCTTC.